This T cell receptor beta chain originates from a study of blood T cell repertoires in COVID-19. Repertoires were generated with immunoSEQ multiplex PCR, while TCRdb's copy carries only in-frame clones and drops some. The data show just under 40,000 clones, roughly 85% seen once. Germline V gene lookup returns CDR1 LGHDT and CDR2 YNNKEL (reference sequence). Trimming removed 1 base at V and 8 bases at J, with 11 bases between. The CDR3 runs to 13 residues. The receptor comes from a human donor in a cohort sampled during active COVID-19. The chain is built from TRBV3-1 (or the pseudogene TRBV3-2) and TRBJ1-2; the D is unclear. The sample consisted of peripheral blood. CDR3 sequence reads: CASSQARRGGYTF. For the CDR3, the DNA is TGTGCCAGCAGCCAAGCCCGTCGCGGGGGCTACACCTTC.